The present T cell receptor (beta chain) was sequenced within a study of identical twins. Study-wide findings and caveats: Compared with unrelated sharing, twin-shared out-of-frame alpha sequences had more low-probability sequences.

One entry per CDR3 protein results from TCRdb running MiXCR on the 5' RACE reads. The data hold some 1,700,000 distinct CDR3 sequences, with less than 40% observed a single time. With respect to this clonotype: What it binds is not known.

Per germline, CDR1 SQVTM and CDR2 ANQGSEA. CDR3 length: 15 residues. J lost 1 base, V lost 4 bases, and 2 bases had no gene match. The sequence was collected from a newborn girl in good health. The chain combines TRBV29-1 with TRBJ2-5, with TRBD2 identical over 14 bases. The source material was cord blood. The CDR3 bases are TGCAGCGTTGTGGGACTAGCGGGAGCCCAAGAGACCCAGTACTTC. It specifies CSVVGLAGAQETQYF.